This T cell receptor beta chain was recorded in a study of spatial heterogeneity in lung cancer. Study in general: Alpha-chain sequences were detected in numbers that were consistently lower than beta-chain sequences. Study-wide results and caveats: TCRs found ubiquitously expanded in tumor appeared in blood more at resection than at follow-up.

Documented time point: sample taken at primary tumor resection. TCRs were sequenced from unsorted whole RNA of tumor, nontumor lung or PBMC. This CDR3 spans 15 amino acids. Germline V gene data show CDR1 as LNHDA and CDR2 as SQIVND (reference sequence). After removal of 7 bases from V and 3 bases from J, the junction contained 8 bases not matched to a gene. Concerning this clonotype itself: Its specificity is not known.

Every molecule of TCR cDNA had its own unique molecular identifier. Each CDR3 protein is one row after TCRdb ran MiXCR on the 5' RACE reads. The table records over 50,000 distinct CDR3 sequences, nearly 6.5% of them present only once. The specimen comprised PBMCs, sampled at surgery. The chain is built from TRBV19 and TRBJ1-5; 8 nucleotides match TRBD1. This receptor was identified in a female donor with early-stage non-small cell lung cancer. DNA for the CDR3: TGTGCCAGTAAGGCCCCGCAGGGGGCCAATCAGCCCCAGCATTTT. Protein: CASKAPQGANQPQHF. Full variable domain (missing parts from reference TRBV19 and TRBJ1-5): DGGITQSPKYLFRKEGQNVTLSCEQNLNHDAMYWYRQDPGQGLRLIYYSQIVNDFQKGDIAEGYSVSREKKESFPLTVTSAQKNPTAFYLCASKAPQGANQPQHFGDGTRLSIL.